These 18 T cell receptor beta chains were sequenced from one sample in a study of monozygotic twins with inflammatory bowel disease. TCRdb processed the 5' RACE reads again and assigns one entry to each CDR3 protein, with no DNA. The ten top clones account for roughly 2%, within a sample of about 350,000 distinct CDR3 sequences. The specimen sequenced was blood. Source of these receptors: a human donor with ulcerative colitis or Crohn's disease, or a healthy co-twin of an affected twin (not recorded which).

V gene TRBV12-3 or TRBV12-4 combines with J gene TRBJ2-6. The length of the CDR3 is 13 residues. CDR3: CASSLLGANVLTF.

V is TRBV5-1 and J is TRBJ1-2; TCRdb's D call of TRBD1 is untestable without DNA. The CDR3 loop spans 16 amino acids. Germline V gives CDR1 SGHRS, CDR2 YFSETQ. CDR3 loop: CASSPIQGRGGYGYTF.

This chain uses TRBV5-1 with TRBJ2-7; as DNA is missing, the TRBD2 call by TCRdb cannot be tested. CDR3 length: 15 residues. Germline CDR1 is SGHRS and CDR2 is YFSETQ. CDR3 region: CASKRDSGSSYEQYF.

The genes are TRBV5-1 and TRBJ2-1; TCRdb returns TRBD1, unconfirmable since there is no DNA. The CDR3 consists of 16 residues. Germline CDR1 reads SGHRS; CDR2 reads YFSETQ. This CDR3 reads CASSPRGATSYNEQFF. The whole variable domain, filled in from reference TRBV5-1 and TRBJ2-1, reads KAGVTQTPRYLIKTRGQQVTLSCSPISGHRSVSWYQQTPGQGLQFLFEYFSETQRNKGNFPGRFSGRQFSNSRSEMNVSTLELGDSALYLCASSPRGATSYNEQFFGPGTRLTVL.

The rearrangement uses TRBV10-3 and TRBJ2-2; TCRdb proposes TRBD2, but this gene call is untestable without DNA. Germline CDR1 ENHRY, CDR2 SYGVKD. This CDR3 has 13 amino acids. This CDR3 reads CAIRDQGRRELFF.

J is TRBJ1-4 and V is TRBV20-1. This CDR3 has 13 residues. Germline V gene lookup returns CDR1 DFQATT and CDR2 SNEGSKA (reference sequence). This CDR3 is CSARDQWAGKLFF.

V usage is TRBV12-3 or TRBV12-4 and J usage is TRBJ2-1. CDR3 length equals 14 residues. The CDR3 here is CASSLRRNYNEQFF.

This chain uses TRBV29-1 with TRBJ1-1. This CDR3 has 13 amino acids. From germline, CDR1 is SQVTM and CDR2 ANQGSEA. CDR3 sequence: CSVDSGGNTEAFF. Looking up the rest from reference TRBV29-1 and TRBJ1-1 gives the full variable domain: SAVISQKPSRDICQRGTSLTIQCQVDSQVTMMFWYRQQPGQSLTLIATANQGSEATYESGFVIDKFPISRPNLTFSTLTVSNMSPEDSSIYLCSVDSGGNTEAFFGQGTRLTVV.

The CDR3 here is CASIKQGARETQYF. This chain joins TRBV2 and TRBJ2-5; the D call of TRBD1 rests on TCRdb alone, since no DNA is present to check it. Germline CDR1 SNHLY, CDR2 FYNNEI. The CDR3 covers 14 residues.

V is TRBV5-6 and J is TRBJ1-2; the TCRdb call, TRBD1, lacks DNA for checking. The CDR3 covers 17 residues. Germline lookup yields CDR1 SGHDT and CDR2 YYEEEE. CDR3 amino acids: CASSTLRRTGDRSGYTF. Filled out from reference TRBV5-6 and TRBJ1-2, the complete variable domain reads DAGVTQSPTHLIKTRGQQVTLRCSPKSGHDTVSWYQQALGQGPQFIFQYYEEEERQRGNFPDRFSGHQFPNYSSELNVNALLLGDSALYLCASSTLRRTGDRSGYTFGSGTRLTVV.

CDR3 amino acids: CSATSAHPSGTQYF. The V gene is TRBV20-1, the J gene TRBJ2-5; the D call from TCRdb, TRBD2, cannot be confirmed without DNA. The CDR3 runs 14 residues. Germline V gene sequence: CDR1 DFQATT, CDR2 SNEGSKA (reference sequence).

The chain uses TRBV7-9 and TRBJ2-1; TCRdb designates TRBD2, a call that cannot be tested without DNA. CDR1 is SEHNR, CDR2 FQNEAQ, per germline (reference sequence). CDR3 length: 17 residues. CDR3 region: CASSRRGLSFSYNEQFF.

The chain employs TRBV20-1 and TRBJ2-7; TCRdb names TRBD2, which stays unverified in the absence of DNA. Germline V gene sequence: CDR1 DFQATT, CDR2 SNEGSKA (reference sequence). The length of the CDR3 is 15 residues. The chain's CDR3 is CSAKLLAGGGYEQYF.

The rearrangement links TRBV24-1 to TRBJ2-5; no DNA is available, so the TRBD2 call from TCRdb remains unchecked. Germline CDR1 reads KGHDR; CDR2 reads SFDVKD. The CDR3 loop spans 15 amino acids. The CDR3 loop is CATSDKTSSSETQYF.

V is TRBV29-1 and J is TRBJ1-1; the TCRdb call, TRBD1, lacks DNA for checking. Germline V gives CDR1 SQVTM, CDR2 ANQGSEA. This CDR3 comprises 12 residues. CDR3: CSGQTMNTEAFF.

The chain uses TRBV20-1 and TRBJ2-2. The CDR3 spans 14 residues. CDR1 and CDR2 (germline): DFQATT, SNEGSKA (reference sequence). This CDR3 is CSASRNDNTGELFF.

The CDR3 loop reads CSVGELYEQYF. The rearrangement uses TRBV29-1 and TRBJ2-7. Germline-derived CDR1 and CDR2 are SQVTM and ANQGSEA. This CDR3 has 11 residues.

This chain's CDR3 is CSARGDTIGGYTF. This chain links TRBV20-1 with TRBJ1-2. CDR1 is DFQATT, CDR2 SNEGSKA, per germline (reference sequence). This CDR3 is 13 amino acids long.